The 2 T cell receptor beta chains given below trace back to one sample, sequenced in a study of cytomegalovirus exposure and HLA in healthy donors. PCR employed 60 Vbeta and 13 Jbeta primers. The data were produced by immunoSEQ multiplex PCR, yet TCRdb's version contains in-frame clones alone and is incomplete. The sample lists over 150,000 clones; 80% to 85% were seen once. Source material: PBMCs. The source is a boy between 2 and 15 years old in good health and CMV-seronegative.

J is TRBJ1-2 and V is TRBV29-1; weak D call: TRBD1 (5 bases). The V end was cut by 4 bases, the J end by 8 bases, with 20 bases between. Per the germline V gene, CDR1 is SQVTM and CDR2 is ANQGSEA. The CDR3 loop spans 14 amino acids. In nucleotides, the CDR3 is TGCAGCGTTGTTAGGCCGGGGGGGGAAGGGGGCTACACCTTC. This codes for CSVVRPGGEGGYTF.

This clone has more than one count but fewer than ten. The chain is built from TRBV4-1 and TRBJ1-1, with 7 bases lining up with TRBD1. Germline loops: CDR1 MGHRA, CDR2 YSYEKL. Unmatched junction bases numbered 9, after V lost 0 bases and J lost 8 bases. The length of the CDR3 is 15 residues. The CDR3 sequence: CASSQDPDRAVEAFF. The CDR3 region has the DNA TGCGCCAGCAGCCAAGATCCCGACAGGGCCGTCGAAGCTTTCTTT.